Below, 27 T cell receptor beta chains from the same sample are listed, as sequenced in a study of CD8 T cells in ankylosing spondylitis. Each CDR3 protein is one row after TCRdb ran MiXCR on the 5' RACE reads. In the table there are more than 250,000 distinct CDR3 sequences, around 10% of which are singletons. Sequencing was carried out using blood, either unsorted or a sorted T cell fraction (not recorded which). The receptors come from a female donor with ankylosing spondylitis or in good health (not recorded which).

For this clonotype: A much larger clone differs from this one at a single base, so this may be a read error. The rearrangement joins TRBV20-1 to TRBJ2-1; 8 bases line up with TRBD2. This CDR3 is 15 amino acids long. CDR1 is DFQATT, CDR2 SNEGSKA, per germline (reference sequence). The V gene end was trimmed by 3 bases and the J gene end by 5 bases; junction bases not matched to a gene: 9. CDR3 bases: TGCAGTGCTAGCGATGTTGATAGCGGGAACAATGAGCAGTTCTTC. This sequence encodes CSASDVDSGNNEQFF.

This clonotype was seen a handful of times. V is TRBV5-1 and J is TRBJ2-3, with no clear D. Germline CDR1 SGHRS, CDR2 YFSETQ. The CDR3 consists of 13 residues. V lost 7 bases and J 0 bases, leaving 9 bases between the germline ends. The CDR3, as DNA: TGCGCCAGCCGAGGCCCTAGCACAGATACGCAGTATTTT. Its translation is CASRGPSTDTQYF.

The chain uses TRBV15 and TRBJ2-3; TRBD1 might be the D (6 bases). CDR1 is LNHNV and CDR2 is YYDKDF in the germline V gene (reference sequence). The CDR3 covers 18 residues. The ends were cut back, 1 base at V and 5 bases at J, with 22 bases in the middle. The CDR3 reads CATSRALQGWGVVDTQYF. In nucleotides, the CDR3 is TGTGCCACCAGCAGAGCCTTACAGGGTTGGGGTGTAGTAGATACGCAGTATTTT.

This clonotype was seen at least ten times. The rearrangement uses TRBV20-1 and TRBJ1-2; TRBD1 agrees at 9 bases. V lost 6 bases, J lost 4 bases, and 6 bases stayed unmatched. The CDR3 length is 13 residues. CDR1 and CDR2 (germline): DFQATT, SNEGSKA (reference sequence). CDR3 protein: CSAERQGGYGYTF. The CDR3 DNA sequence: TGCAGTGCGGAGAGACAGGGGGGCTATGGCTACACCTTC.

This clonotype was seen a few times. The chain combines TRBV5-5 with TRBJ2-7; TRBD1 might be the D (6 bases). Germline V CDR1 and CDR2: SGHKS, YYEKEE (reference sequence). This CDR3 is 11 amino acids long. The V gene lost 4 bases and the J gene lost 6 bases, with 8 bases spanning the gap. The CDR3 here is CASSDRTEQYF. The CDR3 region has the DNA TGTGCCAGCAGCGACAGGACCGAGCAGTACTTC.

This clonotype was detected many times. DNA of the CDR3: TGCAGTGGAGCGAGGGATAAGGGCCCCTACGAGCAGTACTTC. Protein sequence: CSGARDKGPYEQYF. The rearrangement joins TRBV20-1 to TRBJ2-7; a possible D gene is TRBD2 (5 bases). The V end lost 7 bases, the J end lost 2 bases, and 18 bases lay between the germline ends. Germline CDR1 and CDR2: DFQATT and SNEGSKA (reference sequence). The CDR3 loop spans 14 amino acids.

This clonotype has at least ten counts. The chain couples TRBV12-3 or TRBV12-4 to TRBJ2-2; D is unclear. Trimming removed 6 bases from V and 7 bases from J, with 9 bases in between. The CDR3 covers 12 residues. Written as DNA, the CDR3 is TGTGCCAGCAGCCACCCAGTCGGGGAGCTGTTTTTT. Translated: CASSHPVGELFF.

This clonotype appeared many times. The V call is TRBV10-2, the J call TRBJ1-1, with a weak D call TRBD1 (5 bases). Germline V gives CDR1 WSHSY, CDR2 SAAADI. The CDR3 covers 13 residues. V lost 3 bases and J 5 bases, leaving 10 bases between the germline ends. In nucleotides, the CDR3 is TGCGCCAGCAGTGATGGGGGAGGGACTGAAGCTTTCTTT. Its protein is CASSDGGGTEAFF.

The sample holds many counts of this clonotype. The V gene is TRBV20-1, the J gene TRBJ1-1; 10 nucleotides match TRBD1. The CDR3 spans 16 residues. V trimming: 0 bases; J trimming: 4 bases; junction bases outside the gene matches: 8. Germline V lookup: CDR1 DFQATT, CDR2 SNEGSKA (reference sequence). CDR3: CSARDPAGQGFTEAFF. For the CDR3, the DNA is TGCAGTGCTAGAGATCCGGCGGGACAGGGGTTCACTGAAGCTTTCTTT.

This clonotype has a count of ten or more. The rearrangement links TRBV9 to TRBJ2-5, with TRBD2 matching over 7 bases. CDR3 length: 13 amino acids. CDR1 is SGDLS and CDR2 is YYNGEE in the germline V gene. After removal of 3 bases from V and 5 bases from J, the junction contained 4 bases not matched to a gene. The CDR3 nucleotides are TGTGCCAGCAGCGCGGGAGGAAGGGAGACCCAGTACTTC. The encoded protein is CASSAGGRETQYF.

This clonotype was observed many times. The gene calls are TRBV7-2 and TRBJ2-1, with 9 positions matching TRBD1. Trimming cost V 6 bases and J 5 bases; bases outside gene matches: 8. From germline, CDR1 is SGHTA and CDR2 FQGNSA. The CDR3 runs to 15 residues. The CDR3 region has the DNA TGTGCCAGCAGTTCCGACAGGGGGTCTCACAATGAGCAGTTCTTC. Its translation: CASSSDRGSHNEQFF.

This clonotype has just a few counts. The J gene is TRBJ2-7, the V gene TRBV5-1; 9 bases agree with TRBD1. Germline CDR1 and CDR2: SGHRS and YFSETQ. The length of the CDR3 is 14 residues. Trimming cost V 5 bases and J 6 bases; bases outside gene matches: 9. DNA of the CDR3: TGCGCCAGCAGTTCTCCGGGACAGGGTCTCGAGCAGTACTTC. Protein product: CASSSPGQGLEQYF.

The CDR3 loop is CASSLGADRSYGYTF. The DNA of the CDR3 is TGCGCCAGCAGCTTGGGCGCTGACAGGTCCTATGGCTACACCTTC. This rearrangement joins TRBV5-1 to TRBJ1-2; D perhaps matches TRBD1 (6 bases). V was clipped by 0 bases and J by 4 bases, with 13 bases between them. CDR1 is SGHRS, CDR2 YFSETQ, per germline. CDR3 length equals 15 residues.

At least ten counts were recorded for this clonotype. The chain is built from TRBV20-1 and TRBJ1-5; 7 positions agree with TRBD1. The V segment lost 8 bases and the J segment 6 bases; nucleotides outside the gene matches: 10. Germline CDR1 DFQATT, CDR2 SNEGSKA (reference sequence). This CDR3 is built from 13 residues. The CDR3 loop reads CSPLVGGSQPQHF. The CDR3 DNA reads TGCAGTCCCCTGGTAGGGGGCTCTCAGCCCCAGCATTTT.

This clonotype appeared many times. J is TRBJ1-6 and V is TRBV12-3 or TRBV12-4; 7 bases match TRBD1. J gave up 9 bases and V 8 bases, and 10 bases lay outside the gene matches. This CDR3 is built from 14 residues. Written as DNA, the CDR3 is TGTGCCAGCGGCCCAGACAGGGAAAGTTCACCCCTCCACTTT. Translation: CASGPDRESSPLHF.

Many counts were recorded for this clonotype. The J gene is TRBJ2-3, the V gene TRBV20-1; 9 nucleotides align to TRBD2. The CDR3 has 16 residues. V dropped 0 bases and J dropped 5; count of bases not matched to a gene: 9. Germline V gene sequence: CDR1 DFQATT, CDR2 SNEGSKA (reference sequence). Here the CDR3 reads CSARDRVAGARDTQYF. CDR3 DNA: TGCAGTGCTAGAGATCGGGTAGCGGGGGCTAGAGATACGCAGTATTTT.

On this clonotype itself: This may come from a read error, since a much larger clone is one base off. The chain uses TRBV12-3 or TRBV12-4 and TRBJ2-1; maybe TRBD2 (6 bases). The V gene lost 6 bases and the J gene lost 15 bases, with 18 bases spanning the gap. The CDR3 runs 12 residues. The CDR3 coding sequence is TGTGCCAGCAGGGTGGGGGGATCGTCTCTGTTCTTC. Translating it yields CASRVGGSSLFF.

This clonotype was counted many times. The rearrangement joins TRBV7-6 to TRBJ2-1; 9 nucleotides agree with TRBD1. Germline CDR1 is SGHVS and CDR2 is FNYEAQ. The ends lost 5 bases at V and 4 bases at J; junction bases unmatched: 9. The CDR3 has 16 residues. Written as DNA, the CDR3 is TGTGCCAGCAGCCCCACCCCCGGGACAGGGTACAATGAGCAGTTCTTC. Translation: CASSPTPGTGYNEQFF. Using reference TRBV7-6 and TRBJ2-1 for the parts outside the CDR3, the full variable domain is GAGVSQSPRYKVTKRGQDVALRCDPISGHVSLYWYRQALGQGPEFLTYFNYEAQQDKSGLPNDRFSAERPEGSISTLTIQRTEQRDSAMYRCASSPTPGTGYNEQFFGPGTRLTVL.

This clonotype was seen repeatedly, ten times or more. The V and J genes are TRBV28 and TRBJ2-7; D uncertain. The CDR3 consists of 14 residues. The ends were cut back, 5 bases at V and 1 base at J, with 12 bases in the middle. Germline CDR1 is MDHEN and CDR2 is SYDVKM. In DNA form, the CDR3 reads TGTGCCAGCAGTCCACCGACCTCTTCCTACGAGCAGTACTTC. It yields the protein CASSPPTSSYEQYF.

This clonotype has at least ten counts. V is TRBV15 and J is TRBJ2-1; 8 nucleotides align to TRBD1. CDR3 length: 16 residues. V lost 0 bases, J lost 7 bases, and 8 bases stayed unmatched. Germline values: CDR1 LNHNV, CDR2 YYDKDF (reference sequence). The CDR3 sequence is CATSRDMQGARNEQFF. The CDR3 region has the DNA TGTGCCACCAGCAGAGATATGCAGGGGGCCAGGAATGAGCAGTTCTTC.

This clonotype was counted ten times or more. V and J are TRBV12-3 or TRBV12-4 and TRBJ2-3; 10 positions agree with TRBD2. V lost 6 bases to trimming and J lost 0 bases; unmatched junction nucleotides: 3. The CDR3 length is 15 residues. This CDR3 reads CASRPGLASTDTQYF. CDR3 in DNA: TGTGCCAGCAGACCGGGACTAGCGAGCACAGATACGCAGTATTTT.

This clonotype was recorded at least ten times. The chain is built from TRBV5-6 and TRBJ1-2; D might be TRBD1 (5 bases). The CDR3 loop spans 15 amino acids. The V gene lost 3 bases and the J gene lost 0 bases, with 12 bases spanning the gap. Looked up from germline, CDR1 is SGHDT and CDR2 is YYEEEE. CDR3: CASSYTGTTNYGYTF. The DNA for the CDR3 is TGTGCCAGCAGCTACACAGGAACTACTAACTATGGCTACACCTTC.

This clonotype was seen many times. The rearrangement joins TRBV10-3 to TRBJ2-7; D might be TRBD2 (5 bases). V dropped 6 bases and J dropped 1 base, with 19 bases sitting between them. This CDR3 comprises 16 residues. The germline CDR1 and CDR2 sequences are ENHRY and SYGVKD. This CDR3 is CAISGPSGRPSYEQYF. Here the CDR3 DNA reads TGTGCCATCAGCGGACCAAGCGGCCGACCTTCCTACGAGCAGTACTTC.

This clonotype was seen at least ten times. This CDR3 is CASSPEESPYEQYF. The CDR3 bases are TGTGCCAGCAGTCCGGAGGAGAGTCCCTACGAGCAGTACTTC. The rearrangement links TRBV28 to TRBJ2-7; the D gene is possibly TRBD2 (5 bases). Trimming cost V 5 bases and J 2 bases, with 13 bases left between them. Germline CDR1 reads MDHEN; CDR2 reads SYDVKM. The CDR3 consists of 14 residues.

This clonotype has more than one count but fewer than ten. The V and J genes are TRBV27 and TRBJ2-3; 9 positions agree with TRBD1. The CDR3 extends over 16 amino acids. Germline-derived CDR1 and CDR2 are MNHEY and SMNVEV (reference sequence). The V segment lost 5 bases and the J segment 0 bases; nucleotides outside the gene matches: 6. The CDR3 sequence is CASSRTGGFSTDTQYF. The CDR3 nucleotides are TGTGCCAGCAGTCGAACAGGGGGCTTTAGCACAGATACGCAGTATTTT.

This clonotype was found a few times. The CDR3 DNA reads as TGCGCCAGCAGCCAATGGGGAGGTTTAAACACCGGGGAGCTGTTTTTT. Amino acids: CASSQWGGLNTGELFF. J is TRBJ2-2 and V is TRBV4-1, with D maybe TRBD2 (6 bases). The CDR3 contains 16 residues. Trimming removed 2 bases from V and 2 bases from J, with 12 bases in between. Germline assignment: CDR1 MGHRA and CDR2 YSYEKL.

Concerning this clonotype: The junction and the germline gene differ at one end; a read error may be behind it. The chain recombines TRBV27 with TRBJ1-6; D is perhaps TRBD1 (5 bases). Germline CDR1 reads MNHEY; CDR2 reads SMNVEV (reference sequence). This CDR3 comprises 15 residues. The CDR3 is CANSLGPGLGSPLHF. The DNA for the CDR3 is TGTGCCAACAGTTTAGGCCCAGGGTTGGGTTCACCCCTCCACTTT.